What follows are 28 T cell receptor beta chains derived from one specimen sequenced in a study of cytomegalovirus exposure and HLA in healthy donors. Method: immunoSEQ multiplex PCR; TCRdb's copy keeps in-frame clones and lacks some. Of about 360,000 clones in the sample, 86% were seen once. Sequencing was performed on PBMCs. These receptors were collected from a woman younger than 30 in good health and CMV-seronegative.

The chain is built from TRBV6-1 and TRBJ2-7; 8 positions agree with TRBD1. The trim removed 10 bases at V and 5 bases at J, leaving 4 bases unmatched. CDR1 is MNHNS and CDR2 is SASEGT in the germline V gene. The CDR3 has 11 residues. CDR3 nucleotide sequence: TGTGCCACCCAGGGGGCCCACGAGCAGTACTTC. As protein: CATQGAHEQYF.

The rearrangement uses TRBV5-1 and TRBJ2-7; TRBD1 matches at 10 bases. Germline V lookup: CDR1 SGHRS, CDR2 YFSETQ. This CDR3 has 17 amino acids. V shed 0 bases and J 1 base; nucleotides not matched to a gene: 7. The CDR3 nucleotides read TGCGCCAGCAGCTTGGATAGGGGGACAGGGGTTTCCTACGAGCAGTACTTC. Encoded protein: CASSLDRGTGVSYEQYF. The full variable domain, its missing parts supplied by reference TRBV5-1 and TRBJ2-7, is KAGVTQTPRYLIKTRGQQVTLSCSPISGHRSVSWYQQTPGQGLQFLFEYFSETQRNKGNFPGRFSGRQFSNSRSEMNVSTLELGDSALYLCASSLDRGTGVSYEQYFGPGTRLTVT.

This clone has a handful of counts. The chain employs TRBV11-2 and TRBJ1-1; D call uncertain. The V end was cut by 4 bases, the J end by 7 bases, with 10 bases between. The germline CDR1 and CDR2 sequences are SGHAT and FQNNGV. This CDR3 region has 12 residues. In DNA, the CDR3 is TGTGCCAGCAGCTGGACGGCGGGTGAAGCTTTCTTT. Translated: CASSWTAGEAFF.

This chain uses TRBV5-5 with TRBJ1-5; D is ambiguous. CDR1 is SGHKS, CDR2 YYEKEE, per germline (reference sequence). Trimming stripped 2 bases from V and 2 bases from J, with 8 bases between. This CDR3 is built from 14 residues. The CDR3 DNA reads TGTGCCAGCAGCTTACGAGCGGGCAATCAGCCCCAGCATTTT. Translation: CASSLRAGNQPQHF.

Remarks on this clone: The sample has other DNA sequences that encode this CDR3 too. The chain has TRBV30 and TRBJ1-1; maybe TRBD1 (5 bases). Per germline, CDR1 GTSNPN and CDR2 SVGIG (reference sequence). The ends were cut back, 0 bases at V and 0 bases at J, with 5 bases in the middle. This CDR3 is built from 13 residues. Here the CDR3 reads CAWSVGLNTEAFF. CDR3 coding DNA: TGTGCCTGGAGTGTGGGGCTGAACACTGAAGCTTTCTTT.

This clone was observed a single time. This chain connects TRBV2 to TRBJ2-2; a possible D gene is TRBD2 (7 bases). The CDR3 contains 15 residues. Trimming removed 5 bases at V and 3 bases at J, with 13 bases between. Germline CDR1 and CDR2: SNHLY and FYNNEI. The CDR3 protein is CASSTAGAYTGELFF. CDR3 coding DNA: TGTGCCAGCAGTACGGCGGGGGCCTACACCGGGGAGCTGTTTTTT.

The V call is TRBV7-9, the J call TRBJ2-1, with TRBD1 matching over 7 bases. V trimming: 1 base; J trimming: 5 bases; junction bases outside the gene matches: 11. CDR1 is SEHNR and CDR2 is FQNEAQ in the germline V gene (reference sequence). The CDR3 runs 17 residues. CDR3 residues: CASSLEASRGRDNEQFF. Written as DNA, the CDR3 is TGTGCCAGCAGCTTAGAGGCGAGTAGGGGGCGGGACAATGAGCAGTTCTTC.

This chain joins TRBV2 and TRBJ2-4; possibly TRBD2 for D (6 bases). CDR1 SNHLY and CDR2 FYNNEI come from the germline V gene. The CDR3 spans 14 residues. V gave up 8 bases and J gave up 0 bases, with 11 bases separating them. DNA for the CDR3: TGTGCCAGCTGGGGGGATGAAGCCAAAAACATTCAGTACTTC. It translates to CASWGDEAKNIQYF.

As concerns this clone: This sample also contains other DNA sequences that code for the same CDR3. This chain connects TRBV19 to TRBJ1-5, with D perhaps TRBD1 (5 bases). Trimming took off 5 bases at V and 6 bases at J, with 11 bases between the two ends. This CDR3 has 13 residues. Germline CDR1 is LNHDA and CDR2 is SQIVND (reference sequence). CDR3 region: CASSLQGGQPQHF. The CDR3 DNA follows: TGTGCCAGTAGTTTGCAGGGCGGTCAGCCCCAGCATTTT.

This clone is a singleton in its sample. The chain couples TRBV6-1 to TRBJ1-2; D is unresolved. Per the germline V gene, CDR1 is MNHNS and CDR2 is SASEGT. Trimming stripped 5 bases from V and 4 bases from J, with 14 bases between. The CDR3 is 14 amino acids. This CDR3 is CASSSVSVSYGYTF. In nucleotides, the CDR3 is TGTGCCAGCAGTTCGGTCAGCGTCTCCTATGGCTACACCTTC.

This clone turned up a few times. The chain is built from TRBV28 and TRBJ1-2; D remains ambiguous. The germline V and J ends were trimmed by 3 bases and 4 bases, with 6 bases remaining between them. Germline assignment: CDR1 MDHEN and CDR2 SYDVKM. This CDR3 is 12 amino acids long. The CDR3 coding sequence is TGTGCCAGCAGTTTCTGGAGCTATGGCTACACCTTC. It encodes CASSFWSYGYTF.

This clone was observed a handful of times. This chain connects TRBV28 to TRBJ2-7, with 7 bases fitting TRBD1. Losses at the gene ends were 9 bases for V and 0 bases for J; bases not matched to a gene: 5. This CDR3 contains 13 residues. Germline V gene data show CDR1 as MDHEN and CDR2 as SYDVKM. CDR3 region: CASRGQSSYEQYF. Written as DNA, the CDR3 is TGTGCCAGTAGGGGACAGAGCTCCTACGAGCAGTACTTC.

The CDR3 spells CASRTGLFTGELFF. The DNA for the CDR3 is TGTGCCAGCAGGACAGGACTCTTCACCGGGGAGCTGTTTTTT. The chain joins TRBV28 to TRBJ2-2; D is perhaps TRBD1 (6 bases). Germline CDR1 MDHEN, CDR2 SYDVKM. The V and J ends lost 6 bases and 4 bases respectively, with 12 bases between them. The CDR3 runs 14 residues.

The rearrangement joins TRBV27 to TRBJ2-5; possibly TRBD2 for D (6 bases). Germline CDR1 reads MNHEY; CDR2 reads SMNVEV (reference sequence). This CDR3 contains 18 residues. V lost 5 bases to trimming and J lost 0 bases, with 22 bases between them. In DNA, the CDR3 is TGTGCCAGCAGTCCTCTAGGTATTCGGGAGATGTACCAAGAGACCCAGTACTTC. Its protein is CASSPLGIREMYQETQYF.

The chain is built from TRBV6-6 and TRBJ1-1; 9 nucleotides line up with TRBD1. CDR1 is MNHNY, CDR2 SVGAGI, per germline (reference sequence). This CDR3 has 15 residues. The V segment lost 10 bases and the J segment 3 bases; nucleotides outside the gene matches: 12. CDR3 coding DNA: TGTGCCATCCGGGACAGGGTAGATTCTGACACTGAAGCTTTCTTT. Its protein product is CAIRDRVDSDTEAFF.

This clone has just a few counts. V and J are TRBV15 and TRBJ2-7, with unresolved D. From germline, CDR1 is LNHNV and CDR2 YYDKDF (reference sequence). V was trimmed by 1 base and J by 5 bases, leaving 6 bases between them. This CDR3 spans 12 amino acids. CDR3 in DNA: TGTGCCACCAGCAGAGCTGCGAACGAGCAGTACTTC. Translating gives CATSRAANEQYF.

The J gene is TRBJ2-7, the V gene TRBV9, with D hard to call. The germline V and J ends were trimmed by 0 bases and 7 bases, with 14 bases remaining between them. The CDR3 loop spans 14 amino acids. Per germline, CDR1 SGDLS and CDR2 YYNGEE. The CDR3 DNA sequence: TGTGCCAGCAGCGTAGGAAAAGTCTCGAGGGAGCAGTACTTC. As protein: CASSVGKVSREQYF.

The chain recombines TRBV28 with TRBJ2-2, with 11 bases that match TRBD1. Germline values: CDR1 MDHEN, CDR2 SYDVKM. The CDR3 runs 16 residues. V trimming: 5 bases; J trimming: 3 bases; junction bases outside the gene matches: 5. CDR3 DNA sequence: TGTGCCAGCAGTCTGGGGACAGGGGGATACACCGGGGAGCTGTTTTTT. The encoded protein is CASSLGTGGYTGELFF.

The chain combines TRBV28 with TRBJ2-3, with D possibly TRBD2 on 6 matching bases. The V gene lost 6 bases and the J gene lost 2 bases, with 9 bases spanning the gap. The CDR3 has 13 residues. CDR1 MDHEN and CDR2 SYDVKM come from the germline V gene. The chain's CDR3 is CASRTGVTDTQYF. CDR3 sequence (DNA): TGTGCCAGCAGGACGGGGGTCACAGATACGCAGTATTTT.

The V and J genes are TRBV7-9 and TRBJ1-1, with a tentative D call TRBD1 (5 bases). CDR1 is SEHNR and CDR2 is FQNEAQ in the germline V gene (reference sequence). The CDR3 covers 13 residues. V was pared by 6 bases and J by 3 bases, with 11 bases between. The CDR3 is CASSLKGDTEAFF. For the CDR3, the DNA is TGTGCCAGCAGTCTGAAAGGGGACACTGAAGCTTTCTTT.

J is TRBJ2-7 and V is TRBV10-2; 12 bases line up with TRBD2. Per the germline V gene, CDR1 is WSHSY and CDR2 is SAAADI. The ends lost 2 bases at V and 2 bases at J; junction bases unmatched: 4. The CDR3 is made up of 16 amino acids. CDR3 coding DNA: TGCGCCAGCAGTGAGACTAGCGGGGGGCTTACCTACGAGCAGTACTTC. This gives the protein CASSETSGGLTYEQYF.

The V and J genes are TRBV5-1 and TRBJ1-2; 9 bases line up with TRBD1. Germline values: CDR1 SGHRS, CDR2 YFSETQ. This CDR3 region has 15 residues. J lost 7 bases, V lost 1 base, and 8 bases had no gene match. The CDR3 sequence: CASSLSGQGVLGYTF. CDR3 nucleotide sequence: TGCGCCAGCAGCTTGTCGGGACAGGGCGTACTTGGCTACACCTTC.

The chain recombines TRBV6-5 with TRBJ2-2; 7 bases align to TRBD2. Germline CDR1 reads MNHEY; CDR2 reads SVGAGI. CDR3 size: 15 residues. With V trimmed by 7 bases and J by 0 bases, 5 bases remained unmatched. This chain's CDR3 is CASTRTRANTGELFF. DNA for the CDR3: TGTGCCAGCACCCGGACTAGGGCGAACACCGGGGAGCTGTTTTTT.

This clone was recorded at least ten times. The gene calls are TRBV6-4 and TRBJ2-1; D unclear. V lost 0 bases, J lost 15 bases, and 15 bases lay in between. Germline CDR1 MRHNA, CDR2 SNTAGT. The CDR3 is 13 amino acids. The CDR3 coding sequence is TGTGCCAGCAGTGACTCGAGTGAGAGTAGTCGGTTCTTC. Translating gives CASSDSSESSRFF.

The chain joins TRBV18 to TRBJ1-1; D call uncertain. V was clipped by 3 bases and J by 3 bases, with 8 bases between them. Germline V lookup: CDR1 KGHSH, CDR2 LQKENI. The CDR3 is 13 residues long. The CDR3 bases are TGTGCCAGCTCACCTCTGGGCTACACTGAAGCTTTCTTT. It translates to CASSPLGYTEAFF.

This clone was seen a few times. The genes are TRBV27 and TRBJ1-1; 7 bases align to TRBD1. The CDR3 has 16 amino acids. V dropped 4 bases and J dropped 7; count of bases not matched to a gene: 15. Germline V gives CDR1 MNHEY, CDR2 SMNVEV (reference sequence). CDR3 in DNA: TGTGCCAGCAGTTCAGCCCAGACAGGGAATGGGGTTGAAGCTTTCTTT. This codes for CASSSAQTGNGVEAFF.

In its sample, this clone was seen a few times. The chain carries TRBV28 and TRBJ1-2; perhaps TRBD1 as D (5 bases). The CDR3 is made up of 14 amino acids. The V gene's germline CDR1 is MDHEN and CDR2 SYDVKM. The V end was cut by 2 bases, the J end by 8 bases, with 15 bases between. CDR3 region: CASSLGHGDEGYTF. The DNA of the CDR3 is TGTGCCAGCAGTTTAGGACATGGGGATGAGGGCTACACCTTC.

CDR3 sequence: CASSPPLENGNQPQHF. CDR3 coding DNA: TGTGCCAGCAGCCCCCCGTTGGAGAATGGCAATCAGCCCCAGCATTTT. The chain employs TRBV7-6 and TRBJ1-5; D ambiguous. The CDR3 consists of 16 residues. The germline V gene encodes CDR1 SGHVS and CDR2 FNYEAQ. V gave up 5 bases and J gave up 2 bases, with 16 bases separating them.